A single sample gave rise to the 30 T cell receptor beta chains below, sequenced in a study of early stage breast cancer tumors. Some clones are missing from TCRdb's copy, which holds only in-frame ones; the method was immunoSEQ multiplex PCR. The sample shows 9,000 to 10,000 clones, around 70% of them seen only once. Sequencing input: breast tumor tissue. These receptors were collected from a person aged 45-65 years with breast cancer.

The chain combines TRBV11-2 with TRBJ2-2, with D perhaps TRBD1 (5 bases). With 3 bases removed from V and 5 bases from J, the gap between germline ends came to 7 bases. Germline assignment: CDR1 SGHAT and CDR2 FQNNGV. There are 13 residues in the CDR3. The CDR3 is CASSLTDTGELFF. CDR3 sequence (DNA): TGTGCCAGCAGCTTGACAGATACCGGGGAGCTGTTTTTT.

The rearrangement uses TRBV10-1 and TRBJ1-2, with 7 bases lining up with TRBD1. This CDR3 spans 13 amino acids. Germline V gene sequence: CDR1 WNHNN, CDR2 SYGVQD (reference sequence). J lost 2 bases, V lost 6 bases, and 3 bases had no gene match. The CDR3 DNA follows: TGCGCCAGCAGCCCGGACAGGAACTATGGCTACACCTTC. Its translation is CASSPDRNYGYTF.

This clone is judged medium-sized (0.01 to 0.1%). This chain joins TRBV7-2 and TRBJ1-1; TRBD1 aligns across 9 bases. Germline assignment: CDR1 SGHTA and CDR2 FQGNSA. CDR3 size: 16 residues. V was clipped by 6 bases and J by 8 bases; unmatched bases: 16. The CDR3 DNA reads TGTGCCAGCAGGTCACAAAGGGGACAGGGCGAATTAGAAGCTTTCTTT. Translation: CASRSQRGQGELEAFF. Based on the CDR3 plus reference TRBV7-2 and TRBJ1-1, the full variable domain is GAGVSQSPSNKVTEKGKDVELRCDPISGHTALYWYRQSLGQGLEFLIYFQGNSAPDKSGLPSDRFSAERTGGSVSTLTIQRTQQEDSAVYLCASRSQRGQGELEAFFGQGTRLTVV.

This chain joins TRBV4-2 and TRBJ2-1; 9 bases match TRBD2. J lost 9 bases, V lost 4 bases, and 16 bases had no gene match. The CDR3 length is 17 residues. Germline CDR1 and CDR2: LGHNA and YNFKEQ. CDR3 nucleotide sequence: TGTGCCAGCAGCCTAAAGTGGACTAGCGAAAAGCAACCTGAGCAGTTCTTC. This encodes CASSLKWTSEKQPEQFF.

CDR3 region: CASSLVPDTQYF. The DNA for the CDR3 is TGTGCCAGCAGCTTAGTGCCAGATACGCAGTATTTT. The chain joins TRBV7-2 to TRBJ2-3; the D is unclear. Per germline, CDR1 SGHTA and CDR2 FQGNSA. This CDR3 has 12 residues. V was pared by 1 base and J by 4 bases, with 3 bases between.

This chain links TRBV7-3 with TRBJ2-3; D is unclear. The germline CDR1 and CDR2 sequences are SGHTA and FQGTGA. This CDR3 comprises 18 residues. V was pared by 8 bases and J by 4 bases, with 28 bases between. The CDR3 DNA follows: TGTGCCAGCCCCCTCTCGCCGGGCTCTCTTGCCCATCCAGATACGCAGTATTTT. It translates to CASPLSPGSLAHPDTQYF.

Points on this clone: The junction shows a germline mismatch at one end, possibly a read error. The CDR3 sequence is CASSLAGPIFGEQYF. The CDR3 DNA sequence: TGTGCCAGCAGCCTAGCGGGACCTATATTTGGGGAGCAGTACTTC. The chain combines TRBV7-6 with TRBJ2-7, with 9 bases that match TRBD2. Germline V gene lookup returns CDR1 SGHVS and CDR2 FNYEAQ. This CDR3 has 15 residues.

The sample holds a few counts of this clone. CDR3 sequence (DNA): TGTGCCAGCAGCTTCCGGACTAGCGGGACTGAGCAGTTCTTC. Encoded protein: CASSFRTSGTEQFF. J is TRBJ2-1 and V is TRBV7-2; 12 nucleotides align to TRBD2. The trim removed 3 bases at V and 9 bases at J, leaving 3 bases unmatched. The germline V gene has CDR1 SGHTA and CDR2 FQGNSA. The CDR3 length is 14 residues.

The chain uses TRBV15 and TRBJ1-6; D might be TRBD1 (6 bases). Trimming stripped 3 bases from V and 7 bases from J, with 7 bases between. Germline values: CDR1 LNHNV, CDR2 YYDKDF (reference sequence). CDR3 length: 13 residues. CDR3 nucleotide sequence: TGTGCCACCAGCAGGAGGGGGAATTCACCCCTCCACTTT. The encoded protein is CATSRRGNSPLHF. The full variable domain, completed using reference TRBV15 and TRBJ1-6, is DAMVIQNPRYQVTQFGKPVTLSCSQTLNHNVMYWYQQKSSQAPKLLFHYYDKDFNNEADTPDNFQSRRPNTSFCFLDIRSPGLGDTAMYLCATSRRGNSPLHFGNGTRLTVT.

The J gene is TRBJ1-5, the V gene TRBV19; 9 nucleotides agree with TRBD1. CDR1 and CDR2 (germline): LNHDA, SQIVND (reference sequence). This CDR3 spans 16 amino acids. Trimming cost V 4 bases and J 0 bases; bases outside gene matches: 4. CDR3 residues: CASSRGTGLSNQPQHF. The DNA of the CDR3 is TGTGCCAGTAGTAGAGGGACAGGGCTTAGCAATCAGCCCCAGCATTTT.

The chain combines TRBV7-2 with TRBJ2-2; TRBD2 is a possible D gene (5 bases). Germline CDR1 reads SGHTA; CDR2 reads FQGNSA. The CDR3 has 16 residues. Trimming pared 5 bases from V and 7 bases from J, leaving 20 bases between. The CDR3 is CASSHDYEGGFGELFF. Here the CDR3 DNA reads TGTGCCAGCAGCCACGACTATGAGGGTGGCTTCGGGGAGCTGTTTTTT.

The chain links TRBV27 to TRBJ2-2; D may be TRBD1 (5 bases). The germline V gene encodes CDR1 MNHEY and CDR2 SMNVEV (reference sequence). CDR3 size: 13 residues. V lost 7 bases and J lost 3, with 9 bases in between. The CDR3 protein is CASNSRDTGELFF. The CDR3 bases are TGTGCCAGCAATAGCAGGGACACCGGGGAGCTGTTTTTT.

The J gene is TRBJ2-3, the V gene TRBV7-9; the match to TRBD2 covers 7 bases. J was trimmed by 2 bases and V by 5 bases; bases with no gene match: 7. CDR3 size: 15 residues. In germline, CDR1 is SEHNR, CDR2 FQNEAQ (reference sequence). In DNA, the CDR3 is TGTGCCAGCAGCCTAATCGGGGGGTTCACAGATACGCAGTATTTT. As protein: CASSLIGGFTDTQYF.

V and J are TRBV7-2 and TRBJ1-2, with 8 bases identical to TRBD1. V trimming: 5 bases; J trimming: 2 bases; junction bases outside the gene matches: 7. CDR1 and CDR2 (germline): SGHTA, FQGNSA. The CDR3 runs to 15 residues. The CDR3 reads CASSPSTGENYGYTF. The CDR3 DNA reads TGTGCCAGCAGCCCGTCGACAGGGGAAAACTATGGCTACACCTTC.

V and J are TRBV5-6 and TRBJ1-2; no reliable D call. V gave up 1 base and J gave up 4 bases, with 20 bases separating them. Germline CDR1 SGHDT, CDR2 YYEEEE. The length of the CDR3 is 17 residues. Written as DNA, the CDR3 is TGTGCCAGCAGCTTGAAGGCGCACAGACTATCGGCCTATGGCTACACCTTC. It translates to CASSLKAHRLSAYGYTF.

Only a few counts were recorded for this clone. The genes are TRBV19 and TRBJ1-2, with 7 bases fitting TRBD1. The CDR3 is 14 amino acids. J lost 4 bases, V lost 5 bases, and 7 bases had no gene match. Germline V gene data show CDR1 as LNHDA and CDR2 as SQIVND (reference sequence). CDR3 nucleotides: TGTGCCAGTAGTTCTGACAGGGCGCTCTATGGCTACACCTTC. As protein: CASSSDRALYGYTF.

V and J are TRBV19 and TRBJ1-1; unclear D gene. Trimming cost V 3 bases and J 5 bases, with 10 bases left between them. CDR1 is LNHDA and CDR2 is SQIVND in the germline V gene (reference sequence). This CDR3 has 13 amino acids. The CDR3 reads CASSIGWGTEAFF. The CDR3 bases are TGTGCCAGTAGTATTGGGTGGGGTACTGAAGCTTTCTTT.

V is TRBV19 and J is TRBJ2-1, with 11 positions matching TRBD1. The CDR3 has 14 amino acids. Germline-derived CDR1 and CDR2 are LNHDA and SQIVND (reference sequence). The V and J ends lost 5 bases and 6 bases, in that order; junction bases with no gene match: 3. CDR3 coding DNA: TGTGCCAGTAGTGGACAGGGGGCCTTCAATGAGCAGTTCTTC. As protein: CASSGQGAFNEQFF. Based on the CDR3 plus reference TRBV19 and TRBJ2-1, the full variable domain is DGGITQSPKYLFRKEGQNVTLSCEQNLNHDAMYWYRQDPGQGLRLIYYSQIVNDFQKGDIAEGYSVSREKKESFPLTVTSAQKNPTAFYLCASSGQGAFNEQFFGPGTRLTVL.

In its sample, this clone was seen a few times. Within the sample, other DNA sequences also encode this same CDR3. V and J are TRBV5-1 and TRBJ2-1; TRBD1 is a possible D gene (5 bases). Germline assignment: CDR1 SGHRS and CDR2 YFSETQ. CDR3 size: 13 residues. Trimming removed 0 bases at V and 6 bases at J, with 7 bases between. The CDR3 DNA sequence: TGCGCCAGCAGCTTGGGGACATCCAATGAGCAGTTCTTC. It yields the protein CASSLGTSNEQFF.

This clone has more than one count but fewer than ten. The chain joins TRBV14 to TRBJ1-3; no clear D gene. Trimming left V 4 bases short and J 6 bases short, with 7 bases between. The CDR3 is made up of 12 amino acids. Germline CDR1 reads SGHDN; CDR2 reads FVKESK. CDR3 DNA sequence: TGTGCCAGCAGCCCCAGTGCAAACACCATATATTTT. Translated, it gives CASSPSANTIYF.

The CDR3 bases are TGTGCCAGCAGCTTGGATCTTAATGAAAAACTGTTTTTT. This sequence encodes CASSLDLNEKLFF. The chain employs TRBV5-4 and TRBJ1-4, with D unresolved. Germline loops: CDR1 SGHNT, CDR2 YYREEE (reference sequence). The CDR3 runs 13 residues. Trimming removed 0 bases from V and 4 bases from J, with 4 bases in between.

CDR3 region: CASSLRGPGNTIYF. As DNA, the CDR3 is TGTGCCAGCAGCCTCAGGGGACCTGGAAACACCATATATTTT. This chain uses TRBV5-6 with TRBJ1-3; D may be TRBD1 (6 bases). The CDR3 consists of 14 residues. The V gene lost 4 bases and the J gene lost 2 bases, with 10 bases spanning the gap. Germline CDR1 SGHDT, CDR2 YYEEEE.

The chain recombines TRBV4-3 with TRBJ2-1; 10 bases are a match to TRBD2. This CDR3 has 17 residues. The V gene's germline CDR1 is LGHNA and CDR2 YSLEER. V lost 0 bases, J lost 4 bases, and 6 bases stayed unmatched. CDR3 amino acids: CASSQERLAGDYNEQFF. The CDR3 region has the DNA TGCGCCAGCAGCCAAGAGAGGCTAGCGGGGGATTACAATGAGCAGTTCTTC.

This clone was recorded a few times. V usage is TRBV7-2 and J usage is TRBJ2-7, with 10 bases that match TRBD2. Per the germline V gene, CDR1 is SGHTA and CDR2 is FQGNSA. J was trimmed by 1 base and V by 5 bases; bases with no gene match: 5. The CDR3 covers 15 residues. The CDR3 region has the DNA TGTGCCAGCAGCCCCGGACTAGCGGTATCCTACGAGCAGTACTTC. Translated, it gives CASSPGLAVSYEQYF.

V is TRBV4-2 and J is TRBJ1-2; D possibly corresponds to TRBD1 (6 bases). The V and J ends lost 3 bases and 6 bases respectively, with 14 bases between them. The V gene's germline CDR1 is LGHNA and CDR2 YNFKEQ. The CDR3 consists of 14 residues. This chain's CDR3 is CASSHTGQINGYTF. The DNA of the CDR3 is TGTGCCAGCAGCCATACTGGACAGATAAATGGCTACACCTTC.

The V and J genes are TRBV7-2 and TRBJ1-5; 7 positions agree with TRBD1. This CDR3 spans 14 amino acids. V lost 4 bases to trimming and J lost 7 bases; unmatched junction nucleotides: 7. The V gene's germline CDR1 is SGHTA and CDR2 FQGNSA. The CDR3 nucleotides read TGTGCCAGCAGCTCGAACACAGGGGACCAGCCCCAGCATTTT. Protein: CASSSNTGDQPQHF.

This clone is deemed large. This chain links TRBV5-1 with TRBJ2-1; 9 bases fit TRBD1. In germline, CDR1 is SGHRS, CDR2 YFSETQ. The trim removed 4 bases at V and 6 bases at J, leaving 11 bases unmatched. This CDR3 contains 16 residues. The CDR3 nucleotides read TGCGCCAGCAGCAGGGAACAGGGGGCGAGGTCCAATGAGCAGTTCTTC. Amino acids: CASSREQGARSNEQFF. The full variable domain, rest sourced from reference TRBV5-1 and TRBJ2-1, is KAGVTQTPRYLIKTRGQQVTLSCSPISGHRSVSWYQQTPGQGLQFLFEYFSETQRNKGNFPGRFSGRQFSNSRSEMNVSTLELGDSALYLCASSREQGARSNEQFFGPGTRLTVL.

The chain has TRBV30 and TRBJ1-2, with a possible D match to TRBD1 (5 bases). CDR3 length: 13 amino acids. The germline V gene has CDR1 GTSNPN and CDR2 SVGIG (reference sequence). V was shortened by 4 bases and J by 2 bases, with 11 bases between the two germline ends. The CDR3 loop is CAWNRGRNYGYTF. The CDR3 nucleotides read TGTGCCTGGAATCGGGGGAGGAACTATGGCTACACCTTC.

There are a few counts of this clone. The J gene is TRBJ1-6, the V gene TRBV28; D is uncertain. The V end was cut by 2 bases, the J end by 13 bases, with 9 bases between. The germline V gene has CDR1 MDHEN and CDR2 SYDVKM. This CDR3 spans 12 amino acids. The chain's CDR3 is CASSLERAPLHF. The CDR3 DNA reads TGTGCCAGCAGTTTAGAAAGGGCGCCCCTCCACTTT.

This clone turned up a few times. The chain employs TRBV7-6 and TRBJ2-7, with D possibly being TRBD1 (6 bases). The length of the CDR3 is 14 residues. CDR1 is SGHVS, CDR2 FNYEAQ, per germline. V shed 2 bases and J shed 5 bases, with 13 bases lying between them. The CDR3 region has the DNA TGTGCCAGCAGCTTAACAGGCAGGGGCGACGAGCAGTACTTC. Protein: CASSLTGRGDEQYF.